This T cell receptor (beta chain) came from a study of OX40 agonist ivuxolimab in advanced cancers. This clone was detected only once. The antigen remains unidentified. Findings and limits, study-wide: Within 6 weeks, CD4+ and CD8+ blood T cells expanded clonally at 0.1 to 3.0 mg/kg.

The assay was immunoSEQ multiplex PCR, and TCRdb's table has in-frame clones only and misses some. The data contain tens of thousands of clones, more than 80% of them singletons. Germline V lookup: CDR1 SGHRS, CDR2 YFSETQ. CDR3 length equals 15 residues. V gave up 1 base and J gave up 5 bases, with 13 bases separating them. Patients who had autoimmune disease history or got systemic immunosuppression were left out. The chain recombines TRBV5-1 with TRBJ2-1; possibly TRBD2 for D (6 bases). This sequence was found in an adult with an advanced solid tumor such as melanoma, head and neck, liver or kidney cancer. Specimen: CD4+ or CD8+ T cells sorted from blood, collected in a trial of the OX40 agonist ivuxolimab. The CDR3 region is CASSLISGADNEQFF. CDR3 in DNA: TGCGCCAGCAGCTTGATTTCGGGAGCGGACAATGAGCAGTTCTTC.